Detailed here is one T cell receptor (beta chain). Its specificity is not known. This may arise from a read error, as a much more abundant clone is one base away. This sample stems from a study of T cells in Graves' hyperthyroidism and ophthalmopathy. Whole-study findings and limits: Also found in blood were most expanded thyroid clonotypes above 0.001. In validation, the model predicted ophthalmopathy. These predictions came a median about 6.2 months before onset.

The study left out patients who had uncontrolled infection, other autoimmune disease, pregnancy or lactation. Each diagnosis was grounded in clinical symptoms, serum thyroxine and TRAb, thyroid ultrasound, and orbital computed tomography. The TCR beta CDR3 regions underwent amplification using RNA transcripts as the source. First-round RT-PCR targeting the TCR CDR3 was performed with the HTBI primer set. One entry per CDR3 protein results from TCRdb running MiXCR on the multiplex PCR reads. The sample shows around 350,000 distinct CDR3 sequences, around 16% of them seen only once. This CDR3 has 14 residues. Looked up from germline, CDR1 is SGHTA and CDR2 is FQGNSA. After removal of 0 bases from V and 6 bases from J, the junction contained 4 bases not matched to a gene.

This chain joins TRBV7-2 and TRBJ2-5; 7 nucleotides agree with TRBD2. The sequence was obtained from a woman between 18 and 29 years old with Graves' hyperthyroidism that later progressed to Graves' ophthalmopathy. The sequenced sample was blood. The DNA of the CDR3 is TGTGCCAGCAGCTTAGCGGGAGGGCCTAAGACCCAGTACTTC. This codes for CASSLAGGPKTQYF.